Below, 30 T cell receptor beta chains from the same sample are listed, as sequenced in a study of blood T cell repertoires in COVID-19. This table comes from immunoSEQ multiplex PCR, and its TCRdb copy is limited to in-frame clones, with some not included. The top ten hold 18% of the sample, which has around 210,000 clones, 70% to 90% seen once. Sequencing was done on a sample of peripheral blood. The receptors stem from a man in his forties or fifties with COVID-19, enrolled during active disease.

The CDR3 protein is CASGRAGATDTQYF. CDR3 DNA: TGTGCCAGCGGCCGGGCGGGGGCCACAGATACGCAGTATTTT. V and J are TRBV9 and TRBJ2-3, with TRBD2 as a possible D gene (7 bases). Trimming left V 7 bases short and J 2 bases short, with 14 bases between. CDR1 is SGDLS and CDR2 is YYNGEE in the germline V gene. The CDR3 extends over 14 amino acids.

CDR3 residues: CSVGADGYGYTF. Written as DNA, the CDR3 is TGCAGCGTTGGGGCAGACGGTTATGGCTACACCTTC. The chain has TRBV29-1 and TRBJ1-2, with D hard to call. CDR1 is SQVTM and CDR2 is ANQGSEA in the germline V gene. Trimming shortened V by 4 bases and J by 5 bases, and 11 bases separated the two germline ends. The CDR3 is 12 amino acids.

V and J are TRBV10-3 and TRBJ2-7; TRBD1 might be the D (6 bases). This CDR3 contains 15 residues. V shed 3 bases and J shed 0 bases, with 12 bases lying between them. The germline gives CDR1 ENHRY, CDR2 SYGVKD. DNA for the CDR3: TGTGCCATCAGTGATGTGCAGGGGTACTCCTACGAGCAGTACTTC. Translating gives CAISDVQGYSYEQYF.

The chain employs TRBV18 and TRBJ2-1, with D maybe TRBD2 (6 bases). Germline V CDR1 and CDR2: KGHSH, LQKENI. This CDR3 is 15 amino acids long. Trimming cost V 6 bases and J 0 bases, with 12 bases left between them. The CDR3 DNA is TGTGCCAGCTCCCGGGGGTCAGCCTCCTACAATGAGCAGTTCTTC. Translation: CASSRGSASYNEQFF.

The chain employs TRBV18 and TRBJ1-1; 7 nucleotides agree with TRBD1. J gave up 1 base and V 3 bases, and 8 bases lay outside the gene matches. The CDR3 has 16 amino acids. Per germline, CDR1 KGHSH and CDR2 LQKENI. CDR3 nucleotides: TGTGCCAGCTCACCCTTGAGGGGGCAGGGGAACACTGAAGCTTTCTTT. It specifies CASSPLRGQGNTEAFF. Using reference TRBV18 and TRBJ1-1 for the parts outside the CDR3, the full variable domain is NAGVMQNPRHLVRRRGQEARLRCSPMKGHSHVYWYRQLPEEGLKFMVYLQKENIIDESGMPKERFSAEFPKEGPSILRIQQVVRGDSAAYFCASSPLRGQGNTEAFFGQGTRLTVV.

The rearrangement uses TRBV19 and TRBJ2-1, with 11 bases that match TRBD1. There are 16 residues in the CDR3. With V trimmed by 2 bases and J by 6 bases, 6 bases remained unmatched. Per the germline V gene, CDR1 is LNHDA and CDR2 is SQIVND (reference sequence). The CDR3 loop reads CASSIQYGTGGNEQFF. Written as DNA, the CDR3 is TGTGCCAGTAGTATACAGTATGGGACAGGGGGCAATGAGCAGTTCTTC. Full variable domain (outside the CDR3, taken from reference TRBV19 and TRBJ2-1): DGGITQSPKYLFRKEGQNVTLSCEQNLNHDAMYWYRQDPGQGLRLIYYSQIVNDFQKGDIAEGYSVSREKKESFPLTVTSAQKNPTAFYLCASSIQYGTGGNEQFFGPGTRLTVL.

The V and J genes are TRBV25-1 and TRBJ2-3; TRBD2 might be the D (5 bases). V was pared by 1 base and J by 14 bases, with 13 bases between. This CDR3 comprises 12 residues. Germline values: CDR1 MGHDK, CDR2 SYGVNS. The CDR3 protein is CASSESGLVWYF. CDR3 DNA: TGTGCCAGCAGTGAATCCGGACTCGTTTGGTATTTT.

The chain recombines TRBV3-1 (or the pseudogene TRBV3-2) with TRBJ2-1; tentative D call: TRBD1 (6 bases). The CDR3 length is 14 residues. V lost 4 bases, J lost 2 bases, and 9 bases lay in between. Germline loops: CDR1 LGHDT, CDR2 YNNKEL (reference sequence). The CDR3 coding sequence is TGTGCCAGCAGCCCGCAGGGGACCTACAATGAGCAGTTCTTC. Its translation is CASSPQGTYNEQFF.

The rearrangement uses TRBV6-5 and TRBJ2-3; 7 bases fit TRBD2. CDR1 and CDR2 (germline): MNHEY, SVGAGI. The length of the CDR3 is 11 residues. CDR3 sequence reads: CAASGMDTQYF. The CDR3 region has the DNA TGTGCGGCTAGCGGTATGGATACGCAGTATTTT.

V and J are TRBV2 and TRBJ2-3; D is unresolved. V was clipped by 6 bases and J by 2 bases, with 3 bases between them. Germline V gene data show CDR1 as SNHLY and CDR2 as FYNNEI. This CDR3 is 11 amino acids long. The CDR3 here is CASRYTDTQYF. DNA of the CDR3: TGTGCCAGCAGATACACAGATACGCAGTATTTT.

The J gene is TRBJ2-2, the V gene TRBV24-1; D is perhaps TRBD1 (5 bases). V was pared by 6 bases and J by 0 bases, with 10 bases between. The V gene's germline CDR1 is KGHDR and CDR2 SFDVKD. CDR3 length: 15 amino acids. The DNA for the CDR3 is TGTGCCACCAGTCGCAGGGCGCCGAACACCGGGGAGCTGTTTTTT. Translating it yields CATSRRAPNTGELFF.

The genes are TRBV11-3 and TRBJ2-7; D unclear. V dropped 1 base and J dropped 0 bases, with 16 bases sitting between them. Germline V lookup: CDR1 SGHNT, CDR2 YENEEA. The CDR3 runs 17 residues. The CDR3 coding sequence is TGTGCCAGCAGCTTAGCCCCCCTGCGGAGCACCTCCTACGAGCAGTACTTC. Encoded protein: CASSLAPLRSTSYEQYF.

The chain combines TRBV6-8 with TRBJ2-7, with a tentative D call TRBD1 (6 bases). V was shortened by 8 bases and J by 6 bases, with 26 bases between the two germline ends. The CDR3 runs 16 residues. In germline, CDR1 is MNHGY, CDR2 SAAAGT. CDR3 amino acids: CASFTAKQGRFCEQYF. The CDR3 region has the DNA TGTGCCAGCTTTACCGCTAAACAGGGTCGTTTTTGCGAGCAGTACTTC.

The rearrangement joins TRBV10-3 to TRBJ2-3, with 8 bases aligning to TRBD2. This CDR3 is built from 15 residues. Germline lookup yields CDR1 ENHRY and CDR2 SYGVKD. V was clipped by 8 bases and J by 5 bases; unmatched bases: 12. CDR3 residues: CAIAGGDDSRDTQYF. DNA of the CDR3: TGTGCCATCGCCGGGGGGGATGATTCACGAGATACGCAGTATTTT.

V gene TRBV19 combines with J gene TRBJ2-1, with 8 bases aligning to TRBD2. This CDR3 region has 13 residues. CDR1 is LNHDA, CDR2 SQIVND, per germline (reference sequence). V was clipped by 4 bases and J by 11 bases; unmatched bases: 7. CDR3 residues: CASSTSGRGKQFF. The CDR3 region has the DNA TGTGCCAGTAGTACTTCCGGGAGGGGGAAGCAGTTCTTC.

V usage is TRBV7-8 and J usage is TRBJ1-6, with 8 bases aligning to TRBD1. V shed 4 bases, J shed 6 bases, and the junction held 11 bases outside the gene matches. CDR3 length: 17 amino acids. Germline values: CDR1 SGHVS, CDR2 FQNEAQ. In nucleotides, the CDR3 is TGTGCCAGCAGCTCGAACGCATGGACAGGGATTAATTCACCCCTCCACTTT. It yields the protein CASSSNAWTGINSPLHF.

This rearrangement joins TRBV7-3 to TRBJ2-5; D gene uncertain. From germline, CDR1 is SGHTA and CDR2 FQGTGA. Between the trimmed V and J ends, which lost 2 bases and 0 bases, there was a span of 7 bases. There are 14 residues in the CDR3. The CDR3 nucleotides are TGTGCCAGCAGCTTAGGTCCAGACCAAGAGACCCAGTACTTC. It translates to CASSLGPDQETQYF.

The chain joins TRBV25-1 to TRBJ1-5; D might be TRBD1 (6 bases). Looked up from germline, CDR1 is MGHDK and CDR2 is SYGVNS. The CDR3 runs to 16 residues. V gave up 3 bases and J gave up 2 bases, with 14 bases separating them. The DNA of the CDR3 is TGTGCCAGCAGTGACCACACAGGGAACGGCAATCAGCCCCAGCATTTT. Protein product: CASSDHTGNGNQPQHF.

The chain employs TRBV18 and TRBJ1-1; D is perhaps TRBD1 (6 bases). Trimming removed 1 base at V and 2 bases at J, with 14 bases between. Per the germline V gene, CDR1 is KGHSH and CDR2 is LQKENI. The CDR3 covers 16 residues. DNA of the CDR3: TGTGCCAGCTCACCACAAGATTGGACAGCCAACACTGAAGCTTTCTTT. It specifies CASSPQDWTANTEAFF.

The V and J genes are TRBV9 and TRBJ2-3; 8 bases line up with TRBD2. This CDR3 region has 16 residues. V trimming: 1 base; J trimming: 4 bases; junction bases outside the gene matches: 8. Germline V gene data show CDR1 as SGDLS and CDR2 as YYNGEE. In DNA, the CDR3 is TGTGCCAGCAGCGTAAAAGGCGGGGGGCCCCCAGATACGCAGTATTTT. The encoded protein is CASSVKGGGPPDTQYF.

The genes are TRBV6-2 or TRBV6-3 and TRBJ2-5, with D perhaps TRBD2 (6 bases). Trimming left V 6 bases short and J 1 base short, with 15 bases between. The germline V gene has CDR1 MNHEY and CDR2 SVGEGT. The CDR3 runs to 15 residues. In nucleotides, the CDR3 is TGTGCCAGCAGCGACGGGGGTGTGGGCCAAGAGACCCAGTACTTC. Protein: CASSDGGVGQETQYF.

The chain combines TRBV10-1 with TRBJ2-1; 13 nucleotides line up with TRBD2. The CDR3 covers 17 residues. V was clipped by 0 bases and J by 7 bases; unmatched bases: 6. The V gene's germline CDR1 is WNHNN and CDR2 SYGVQD (reference sequence). CDR3 sequence reads: CASSESLLAGGPNEQFF. The CDR3 nucleotides are TGCGCCAGCAGTGAGTCGTTACTAGCGGGAGGGCCTAATGAGCAGTTCTTC.

The chain carries TRBV5-1 and TRBJ2-5, with 10 bases matching TRBD1. Germline CDR1 is SGHRS and CDR2 is YFSETQ. The J segment lost 5 bases and the V segment lost 0 bases, leaving 7 bases of the junction unmatched. The CDR3 extends over 16 amino acids. The CDR3: CASSLETGGFGETQYF. The CDR3 DNA is TGCGCCAGCAGCTTGGAGACAGGGGGCTTTGGGGAGACCCAGTACTTC.

The rearrangement uses TRBV5-1 and TRBJ2-7, with D perhaps matching TRBD2 (5 bases). The CDR3 is 15 amino acids. Germline values: CDR1 SGHRS, CDR2 YFSETQ. The V gene lost 0 bases and the J gene lost 3 bases, with 13 bases spanning the gap. The CDR3 protein is CASSLAPGSDYEQYF. The DNA for the CDR3 is TGCGCCAGCAGCTTGGCACCGGGGAGCGACTACGAGCAGTACTTC.

This clone has a single count. CDR3 sequence (DNA): TGTGCCACCAGCGATCGGGTTACTAGCGGGGGGGCAGGCAATGAGCAGTTCTTC. Encoded protein: CATSDRVTSGGAGNEQFF. The rearrangement joins TRBV15 to TRBJ2-1; TRBD2 matches 13 bases. Per the germline V gene, CDR1 is LNHNV and CDR2 is YYDKDF (reference sequence). Trimming removed 5 bases from V and 6 bases from J; junction bases left unmatched: 13. The CDR3 sequence is 18 residues long.

The chain combines TRBV6-5 with TRBJ1-1, with 7 bases that match TRBD1. From germline, CDR1 is MNHEY and CDR2 SVGAGI. The CDR3 has 13 residues. With V trimmed by 7 bases and J by 1 base, 3 bases remained unmatched. The CDR3 region has the DNA TGTGCCAGCACCTGGACAGGGAACACTGAAGCTTTCTTT. Protein: CASTWTGNTEAFF.

This chain links TRBV15 with TRBJ2-5; 7 nucleotides agree with TRBD2. Germline trimming cut 5 bases from V and 3 bases from J; bases unmatched to any gene: 9. This CDR3 is 15 amino acids long. From germline, CDR1 is LNHNV and CDR2 YYDKDF (reference sequence). The CDR3 nucleotides are TGTGCCACCAGCGCCCGCTGGGGGGGAGAAGAGACCCAGTACTTC. Protein sequence: CATSARWGGEETQYF.

The V and J genes are TRBV14 and TRBJ2-5, with unresolved D. Germline assignment: CDR1 SGHDN and CDR2 FVKESK. V gave up 4 bases and J gave up 4 bases, with 10 bases separating them. The CDR3 extends over 13 amino acids. CDR3 sequence: CASSRARLETQYF. The CDR3 DNA is TGTGCCAGCAGCCGAGCCAGGCTAGAGACCCAGTACTTC. Looking up the rest from reference TRBV14 and TRBJ2-5 gives the full variable domain: EAGVTQFPSHSVIEKGQTVTLRCDPISGHDNLYWYRRVMGKEIKFLLHFVKESKQDESGMPNNRFLAERTGGTYSTLKVQPAELEDSGVYFCASSRARLETQYFGPGTRLLVL.

V gene TRBV5-4 combines with J gene TRBJ2-3, with 9 bases aligning to TRBD2. This CDR3 spans 16 amino acids. Germline CDR1 SGHNT, CDR2 YYREEE (reference sequence). Trimming at V came to 6 bases and at J to 6 bases, leaving 14 bases not matched to a gene. This chain's CDR3 is CASTPFTSGQLDTQYF. In nucleotides, the CDR3 is TGTGCCAGCACCCCTTTTACTAGCGGGCAGCTCGATACGCAGTATTTT.

The chain carries TRBV3-1 (or the pseudogene TRBV3-2) and TRBJ2-7; D unresolved. V lost 1 base, J lost 6 bases, and 7 bases lay in between. The CDR3 covers 12 residues. In germline, CDR1 is LGHDT, CDR2 YNNKEL (reference sequence). The CDR3 spells CASSQGRSEQYF. CDR3 bases: TGTGCCAGCAGCCAAGGACGGAGCGAGCAGTACTTC.